This record concerns one T cell receptor (beta chain) sequence. Its antigen is still unknown. The data are from a study of identical twins. Whole-study results and caveats: Invariant cells of the MAIT and iNKT types might have partly distorted the zero-insertion analyses. Sequences that were beta out-of-frame showed weaker excess twin sharing. Insertions were reduced in abundant cord blood beta clonotypes but not in memory repertoires.

Each CDR3 protein gets one entry after TCRdb re-called the 5' RACE reads with MiXCR. The sample yields 1.5 million to 2 million distinct CDR3 sequences, about 30% seen once. Germline CDR1 is SGHVS and CDR2 is FQNEAQ. V lost 2 bases and J 7 bases, leaving 11 bases between the germline ends. The CDR3 spans 13 residues. The source is a newborn girl in good health. Sequencing input: cord blood. The chain combines TRBV7-8 with TRBJ1-1; D not resolved. The CDR3 is CASSLLWPLEAFF. CDR3 nucleotides: TGTGCCAGCAGCTTATTATGGCCCCTTGAAGCTTTCTTT.